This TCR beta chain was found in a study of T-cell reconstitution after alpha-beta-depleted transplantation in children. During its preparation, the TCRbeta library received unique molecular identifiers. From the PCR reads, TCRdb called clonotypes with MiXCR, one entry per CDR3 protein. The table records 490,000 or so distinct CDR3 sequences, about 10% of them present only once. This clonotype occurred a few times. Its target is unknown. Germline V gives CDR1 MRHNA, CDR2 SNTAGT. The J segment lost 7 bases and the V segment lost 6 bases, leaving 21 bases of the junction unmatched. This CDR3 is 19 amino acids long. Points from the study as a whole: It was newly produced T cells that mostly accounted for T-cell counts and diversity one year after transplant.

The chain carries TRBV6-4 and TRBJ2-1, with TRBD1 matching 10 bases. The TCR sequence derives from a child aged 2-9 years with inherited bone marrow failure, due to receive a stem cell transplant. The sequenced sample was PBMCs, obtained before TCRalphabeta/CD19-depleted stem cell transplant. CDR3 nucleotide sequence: TGTGCCAGCAGCCACCGGGACAGGGGCTCGGAGGGTAGAAAAAATGAGCAGTTCTTC. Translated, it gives CASSHRDRGSEGRKNEQFF.